This passage covers 29 T cell receptor beta chains from one sample sequenced in a study of regulatory T cells in long-lasting Graves disease. Through Arm-PCR of CDR3 regions and iRepertoire HTBI primers, TCR beta libraries were built. Using its own MiXCR run on the multiplex PCR reads, TCRdb lists one record per CDR3 protein. The sample gives about 540,000 distinct CDR3 sequences, 13% of which show up once; 8% to 10% is in the top ten. Time point reported: newly diagnosed GD, antithyroid drugs for less than 3 months. Generation of the TCR library employed RNA extracted from PBMCs. The data were also submitted as part of a second study, on T cells in Graves' hyperthyroidism and ophthalmopathy.

The specimen was peripheral blood mononuclear cells (PBMCs), collected at new diagnosis, from a patient treated with antithyroid drugs. The receptors originated from a man aged 25 to 40 with Graves disease.

This clonotype was recorded a few times. V and J are TRBV27 and TRBJ1-2; possible D gene TRBD1, 6 bases. Trimming shortened V by 2 bases and J by 2 bases, and 15 bases separated the two germline ends. The germline gives CDR1 MNHEY, CDR2 SMNVEV (reference sequence). This CDR3 region has 16 residues. CDR3 sequence: CASSLESGGANYGYTF. CDR3 nucleotide sequence: TGTGCCAGCAGTTTAGAGTCTGGGGGCGCGAACTATGGCTACACCTTC.

This clonotype was seen ten or more times. Written as DNA, the CDR3 is TGTGCCTGGAGTGTACGTGTGACTAACTATGGCTACACCTTC. It is translated as CAWSVRVTNYGYTF. This chain connects TRBV30 to TRBJ1-2; D remains ambiguous. Germline loops: CDR1 GTSNPN, CDR2 SVGIG (reference sequence). The V end lost 0 bases, the J end lost 0 bases, and 8 bases lay between the germline ends. CDR3 length: 14 amino acids.

This clonotype was counted at least ten times. The chain is built from TRBV6-5 and TRBJ2-7, with D unresolved. Germline V lookup: CDR1 MNHEY, CDR2 SVGAGI. The V end was cut by 2 bases, the J end by 2 bases, with 13 bases between. The CDR3 totals 15 residues. The CDR3 nucleotides are TGTGCCAGCAGTTACCCCAAAAATAACCCCTACGAGCAGTACTTC. Protein sequence: CASSYPKNNPYEQYF.

This clonotype was observed a handful of times. CDR3 nucleotides: TGCAGTGCTAGAGAAGCAAGGGTTGGTCAGCCCCAGCATTTT. Amino acid sequence: CSAREARVGQPQHF. The chain has TRBV20-1 and TRBJ1-5; D not resolved. CDR1 DFQATT and CDR2 SNEGSKA come from the germline V gene (reference sequence). Trimming took off 0 bases at V and 6 bases at J, with 12 bases between the two ends. The CDR3 consists of 14 residues.

As regards this clonotype: Just one base apart from a much larger clone, this may be a read error. This rearrangement joins TRBV6-4 to TRBJ1-1; D call uncertain. With 6 bases removed from V and 1 base from J, the gap between germline ends came to 9 bases. The CDR3 consists of 13 residues. From germline, CDR1 is MRHNA and CDR2 SNTAGT. CDR3 nucleotides: TGTGCCAGCAGCCATGCAGGGAACACTGAAGCTTTCTTT. Its protein is CASSHAGNTEAFF.

This clonotype appeared many times. This sequence joins TRBV20-1 and TRBJ2-1, with TRBD2 matching 8 bases. Per the germline V gene, CDR1 is DFQATT and CDR2 is SNEGSKA (reference sequence). This CDR3 comprises 13 residues. CDR3 region: CSVLLAGINEQFF. DNA of the CDR3: TGCAGCGTCCTCCTAGCGGGTATCAATGAGCAGTTCTTC.

This clonotype showed up just a few times. The V and J genes are TRBV5-4 and TRBJ2-1; 8 positions agree with TRBD2. This CDR3 spans 16 amino acids. Germline V gives CDR1 SGHNT, CDR2 YYREEE (reference sequence). With 4 bases clipped from V and 5 bases from J, the junction kept 11 bases outside the gene matches. The CDR3 DNA reads as TGTGCCAGCAGCCGCCCGGGGGGGGCCAATAACAATGAGCAGTTCTTC. Amino acids: CASSRPGGANNNEQFF. Full variable domain (rest looked up from reference TRBV5-4 and TRBJ2-1): ETGVTQSPTHLIKTRGQQVTLRCSSQSGHNTVSWYQQALGQGPQFIFQYYREEENGRGNFPPRFSGLQFPNYSSELNVNALELDDSALYLCASSRPGGANNNEQFFGPGTRLTVL.

This chain links TRBV29-1 with TRBJ2-7, with TRBD2 identical over 10 bases. V lost 4 bases to trimming and J lost 4 bases; unmatched junction nucleotides: 10. Germline CDR1 SQVTM, CDR2 ANQGSEA. The CDR3 length is 15 residues. CDR3 coding DNA: TGCAGCGTTGGGGGGCTAGCGGGAGCTTCTTACGAGCAGTACTTC. This sequence encodes CSVGGLAGASYEQYF.

This clonotype was detected a few times. The V gene is TRBV20-1, the J gene TRBJ2-7, with a possible D match to TRBD1 (7 bases). CDR1 is DFQATT and CDR2 is SNEGSKA in the germline V gene (reference sequence). This CDR3 spans 14 amino acids. The V gene lost 6 bases and the J gene lost 6 bases, with 21 bases spanning the gap. The CDR3 region has the DNA TGCAGTGCCCGAAGGAGGGGGGCAGGGGGCGAGCAGTACTTC. It specifies CSARRRGAGGEQYF.

Only a few counts were recorded for this clonotype. CDR3 bases: TGTGCCACCAGTGACCCGGACGGAATCAATGAGCAGTTCTTC. The encoded protein is CATSDPDGINEQFF. This chain joins TRBV24-1 and TRBJ2-1, with D uncertain. Trimming removed 4 bases from V and 6 bases from J, with 12 bases in between. CDR1 KGHDR and CDR2 SFDVKD come from the germline V gene. The CDR3 length is 14 residues.

This clonotype was seen at least ten times. The chain uses TRBV2 and TRBJ2-7, with TRBD2 as a possible D gene (5 bases). CDR3 size: 15 residues. V lost 6 bases and J 1 base, leaving 16 bases between the germline ends. The germline gives CDR1 SNHLY, CDR2 FYNNEI. The CDR3 region is CASSDRMGGSYEQYF. The CDR3 bases are TGTGCCAGCAGCGACCGTATGGGCGGGTCCTACGAGCAGTACTTC. Combining the CDR3 with reference TRBV2 and TRBJ2-7 gives the whole variable domain EPEVTQTPSHQVTQMGQEVILRCVPISNHLYFYWYRQILGQKVEFLVSFYNNEISEKSEIFDDQFSVERPDGSNFTLKIRSTKLEDSAMYFCASSDRMGGSYEQYFGPGTRLTVT.

This clonotype was detected many times. This chain uses TRBV2 with TRBJ2-5, with TRBD1 identical over 9 bases. Germline CDR1 reads SNHLY; CDR2 reads FYNNEI. CDR3 length equals 15 residues. Unmatched junction bases numbered 6, after V lost 6 bases and J lost 1 base. CDR3 sequence reads: CASRTGGGTQETQYF. Here the CDR3 DNA reads TGTGCCAGCAGGACAGGGGGAGGGACCCAAGAGACCCAGTACTTC.

There are a few counts of this clonotype. The J gene is TRBJ1-5, the V gene TRBV4-1, with D unclear. Trimming took 0 bases from V and 4 from J, leaving 10 bases between them. Germline CDR1 MGHRA, CDR2 YSYEKL. This CDR3 is 15 amino acids long. CDR3 bases: TGCGCCAGCAGCCAAGATTCTTCGGGGAATCAGCCCCAGCATTTT. This sequence encodes CASSQDSSGNQPQHF.

The sample holds many counts of this clonotype. J is TRBJ2-7 and V is TRBV11-2; the match to TRBD2 covers 10 bases. V shed 0 bases, J shed 5 bases, and the junction held 7 bases outside the gene matches. The CDR3 covers 16 residues. Germline CDR1 is SGHAT and CDR2 is FQNNGV. The CDR3, as DNA: TGTGCCAGCAGCTTAGACCTAGCGGGAGCAGGCGACGAGCAGTACTTC. Its translation: CASSLDLAGAGDEQYF.

This clonotype occurred many times. The rearrangement joins TRBV24-1 to TRBJ1-2, with a possible D match to TRBD1 (5 bases). V lost 5 bases, J lost 8 bases, and 23 bases lay in between. The CDR3 extends over 16 amino acids. CDR1 is KGHDR and CDR2 is SFDVKD in the germline V gene. CDR3 loop: CATSGTTTDPGLGYTF. Here the CDR3 DNA reads TGTGCCACCAGTGGAACTACTACGGACCCGGGGCTCGGCTACACCTTC.

This clonotype appeared many times. The chain combines TRBV10-3 with TRBJ2-1, with no clear D. CDR3 length: 14 residues. The germline CDR1 and CDR2 sequences are ENHRY and SYGVKD. Between the trimmed V and J ends, which lost 6 bases and 8 bases, there was a span of 17 bases. The CDR3 loop reads CAIRSKGSEDEQFF. Written as DNA, the CDR3 is TGTGCCATCAGAAGTAAAGGGTCCGAGGATGAGCAGTTCTTC.

This clonotype was detected only a few times. The V gene is TRBV7-9, the J gene TRBJ2-5; no reliable D call. Trimming cost V 5 bases and J 5 bases, with 18 bases left between them. Germline V CDR1 and CDR2: SEHNR, FQNEAQ (reference sequence). The CDR3 consists of 15 residues. The CDR3, as DNA: TGTGCCAGCAGCGACCTCCTGGGGTGGAGTGAGACCCAGTACTTC. It translates to CASSDLLGWSETQYF.

The table lists this clonotype with many counts. The rearrangement links TRBV2 to TRBJ2-4; TRBD2 matches at 8 bases. The V gene's germline CDR1 is SNHLY and CDR2 FYNNEI. The CDR3 sequence is 16 residues long. J was trimmed by 7 bases and V by 5 bases; bases with no gene match: 13. This CDR3 is CASSTLAGFLGNIQYF. CDR3 coding DNA: TGTGCCAGCAGTACTTTAGCGGGATTCCTAGGGAACATTCAGTACTTC.

This clonotype was counted many times. The chain couples TRBV2 to TRBJ2-5, with 9 bases that match TRBD2. V gave up 7 bases and J gave up 2 bases; unmatched junction bases: 5. Germline V gene data show CDR1 as SNHLY and CDR2 as FYNNEI. The CDR3 has 14 amino acids. The CDR3: CASTWTSAQETQYF. As DNA, the CDR3 is TGTGCCAGCACCTGGACTAGCGCGCAAGAGACCCAGTACTTC.

In this sample, this clonotype turned up a few times. CDR3 coding DNA: TGTGCCAGCAGGGACAACAGGGCGGGACTAGGGTTAAGAGAGACCCAGTACTTC. Amino acid sequence: CASRDNRAGLGLRETQYF. The gene calls are TRBV2 and TRBJ2-5; TRBD2 matches at 8 bases. V lost 6 bases and J lost 4; bases outside the gene matches: 19. Germline values: CDR1 SNHLY, CDR2 FYNNEI. CDR3 length: 18 residues.

This clonotype was counted at least ten times. This chain connects TRBV20-1 to TRBJ1-2; D ambiguous. V shed 6 bases and J shed 7 bases, with 18 bases lying between them. CDR3 size: 13 residues. Germline CDR1 is DFQATT and CDR2 is SNEGSKA (reference sequence). The CDR3 region has the DNA TGCAGTGCCCGACGTGGAGGGAATGTTGGCTACACCTTC. This gives the protein CSARRGGNVGYTF.

Note on this clonotype: A much bigger clone sits one base away, suggesting this may be a read error. V is TRBV3-1 and J is TRBJ1-2, with D hard to call. This CDR3 is 12 amino acids long. The germline CDR1 and CDR2 sequences are LGHDT and YNNKEL (reference sequence). CDR3 amino acids: CVSSQEFRRLAF. The CDR3 nucleotides are TGTGTCAGCAGCCAAGAATTTCGCCGTCTGGCCTTC. The full variable domain, in which reference TRBV3-1 and TRBJ1-2 provide the parts outside the CDR3, is DTAVSQTPKYLVTQMGNDKSIKCEQNLGHDTMYWYKQDSKKFLKIMFSYNNKELIINETVPNRFSPKSPDKAHLNLHINSLELGDSAVYFCVSSQEFRRLAFGSGTRLTVV.

This clonotype was recorded many times. This clone may be a read error of a much larger clone one base away. V and J are TRBV12-3 or TRBV12-4 and TRBJ2-3; the D is unclear. This CDR3 is 11 amino acids long. Trimming took off 7 bases at V and 4 bases at J, with 6 bases between the two ends. CDR3: CASTWADTQYF. The CDR3 DNA follows: TGTGCCAGCACGTGGGCAGATACGCAGTATTTT.

This clonotype was detected only a few times. The J gene is TRBJ1-2, the V gene TRBV20-1; possible D gene TRBD1, 5 bases. The CDR3 extends over 16 amino acids. Germline V gene data show CDR1 as DFQATT and CDR2 as SNEGSKA (reference sequence). V shed 0 bases and J shed 4 bases, with 18 bases lying between them. The CDR3 DNA sequence: TGCAGTGCTAGAGATGGTGGGACCCTAGTGGTCTATGGCTACACCTTC. Translating gives CSARDGGTLVVYGYTF.

CDR3 in amino acids: CASSPQGRGRGTDTQYF. CDR3 bases: TGCGCCAGCAGCCCCCAGGGTAGGGGGCGCGGCACAGATACGCAGTATTTT. V gene TRBV4-1 combines with J gene TRBJ2-3, with 7 bases aligning to TRBD1. This CDR3 contains 17 residues. The ends lost 4 bases at V and 1 base at J; junction bases unmatched: 11. CDR1 is MGHRA, CDR2 YSYEKL, per germline.

This clonotype was counted at least ten times. The gene calls are TRBV10-1 and TRBJ1-2; D not certain. The CDR3 runs 14 residues. Germline V gene data show CDR1 as WNHNN and CDR2 as SYGVQD (reference sequence). V dropped 2 bases and J dropped 2 bases, with 9 bases sitting between them. CDR3 protein: CASSEDEGNYGYTF. Written as DNA, the CDR3 is TGCGCCAGCAGTGAGGACGAGGGAAACTATGGCTACACCTTC.

This clonotype was counted at least ten times. This sequence joins TRBV20-1 and TRBJ1-1; D perhaps matches TRBD1 (6 bases). V shed 6 bases and J shed 5 bases, with 16 bases lying between them. The germline V gene has CDR1 DFQATT and CDR2 SNEGSKA (reference sequence). The CDR3 has 13 amino acids. CDR3 protein: CSAYRRGGTEAFF. CDR3 bases: TGCAGTGCGTACCGGAGGGGGGGGACTGAAGCTTTCTTT.

This clonotype came up a few times. This rearrangement joins TRBV19 to TRBJ2-1, with TRBD2 matching 10 bases. Unmatched junction bases numbered 12, after V lost 10 bases and J lost 3 bases. The CDR3 consists of 16 residues. The germline V gene encodes CDR1 LNHDA and CDR2 SQIVND (reference sequence). The CDR3 DNA reads TGTGCCACCACCCCGGGGGCTAGCGGGAGCTACAATGAGCAGTTCTTC. Its protein is CATTPGASGSYNEQFF.

The chain combines TRBV20-1 with TRBJ2-7; D uncertain. V dropped 5 bases and J dropped 6 bases, with 17 bases sitting between them. The CDR3 has 13 amino acids. Germline V gene lookup returns CDR1 DFQATT and CDR2 SNEGSKA (reference sequence). CDR3 in amino acids: CSAPKVPAPEQYF. The CDR3 coding sequence is TGCAGTGCTCCCAAGGTGCCCGCCCCCGAGCAGTACTTC.